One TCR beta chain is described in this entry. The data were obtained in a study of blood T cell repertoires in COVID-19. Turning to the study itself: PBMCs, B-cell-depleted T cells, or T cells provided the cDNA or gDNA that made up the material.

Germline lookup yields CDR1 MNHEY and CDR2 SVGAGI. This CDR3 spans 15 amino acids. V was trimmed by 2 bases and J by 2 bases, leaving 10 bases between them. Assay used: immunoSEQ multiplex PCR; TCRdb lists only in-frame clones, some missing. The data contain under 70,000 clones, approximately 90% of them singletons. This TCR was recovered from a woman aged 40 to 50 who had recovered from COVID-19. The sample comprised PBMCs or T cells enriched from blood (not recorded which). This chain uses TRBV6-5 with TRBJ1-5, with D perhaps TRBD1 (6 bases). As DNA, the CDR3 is TGTGCCAGCAGTTACGATCACAGGGGCAATCAGCCCCAGCATTTT. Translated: CASSYDHRGNQPQHF.